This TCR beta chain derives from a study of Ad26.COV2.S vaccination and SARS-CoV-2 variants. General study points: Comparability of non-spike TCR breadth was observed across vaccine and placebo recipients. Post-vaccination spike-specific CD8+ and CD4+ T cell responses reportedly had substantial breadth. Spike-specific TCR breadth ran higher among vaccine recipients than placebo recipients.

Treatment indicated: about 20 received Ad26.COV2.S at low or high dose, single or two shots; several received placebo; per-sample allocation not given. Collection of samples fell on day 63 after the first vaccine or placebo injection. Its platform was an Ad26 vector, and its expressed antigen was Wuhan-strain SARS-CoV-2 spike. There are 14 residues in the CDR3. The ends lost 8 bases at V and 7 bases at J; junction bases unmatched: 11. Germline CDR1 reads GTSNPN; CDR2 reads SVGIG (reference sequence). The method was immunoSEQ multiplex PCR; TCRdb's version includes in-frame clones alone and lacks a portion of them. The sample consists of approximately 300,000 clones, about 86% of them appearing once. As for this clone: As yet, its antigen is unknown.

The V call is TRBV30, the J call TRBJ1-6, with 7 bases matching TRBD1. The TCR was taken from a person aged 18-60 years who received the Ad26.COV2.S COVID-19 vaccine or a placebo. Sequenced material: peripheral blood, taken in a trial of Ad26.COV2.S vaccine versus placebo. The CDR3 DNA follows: TGTGCCGGAGCCACAGGGGCGGGGAATTCACCCCTCCACTTT. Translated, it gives CAGATGAGNSPLHF.